This TCR beta chain was sequenced for a study of T cells in Graves' hyperthyroidism and ophthalmopathy. Amplification of TCR beta CDR3 regions used RNA as the template. Carried out on the TCR CDR3, a first-round RT-PCR used the HTBI primer set. TCRdb fed the multiplex PCR reads into MiXCR, producing one record per CDR3 protein. Found here are roughly 710,000 distinct CDR3 sequences, roughly a third of them singletons; the top ten hold around 32%. Germline-derived CDR1 and CDR2 are SQVTM and ANQGSEA. Germline trimming cut 3 bases from V and 2 bases from J; bases unmatched to any gene: 12. This CDR3 comprises 16 residues.

Sequences were obtained from blood. The receptor comes from a woman in her thirties or forties with Graves' hyperthyroidism. The chain is built from TRBV29-1 and TRBJ1-1; 7 bases agree with TRBD1. CDR3 nucleotides: TGCAGCGTTGACCGTAGGGCCGGGACAGCTAACACTGAAGCTTTCTTT. Protein product: CSVDRRAGTANTEAFF.